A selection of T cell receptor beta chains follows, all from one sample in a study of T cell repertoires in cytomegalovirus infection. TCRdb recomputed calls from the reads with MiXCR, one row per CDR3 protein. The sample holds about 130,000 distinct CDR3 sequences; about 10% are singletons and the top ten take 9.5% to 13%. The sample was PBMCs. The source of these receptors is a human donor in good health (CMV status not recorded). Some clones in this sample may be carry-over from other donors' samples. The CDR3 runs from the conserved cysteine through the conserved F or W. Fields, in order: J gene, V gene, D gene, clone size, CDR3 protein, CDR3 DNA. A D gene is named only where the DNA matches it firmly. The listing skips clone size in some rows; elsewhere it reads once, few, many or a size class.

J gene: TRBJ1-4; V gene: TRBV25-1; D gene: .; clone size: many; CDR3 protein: CASSGYTATNEKLFF; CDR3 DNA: TGTGCCAGCAGTGGCTATACAGCAACTAATGAAAAACTGTTTTTT
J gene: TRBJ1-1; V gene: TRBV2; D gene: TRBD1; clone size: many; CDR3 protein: CASSRTGSMNTEAFF; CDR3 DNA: TGTGCCAGCAGCCGGACAGGGAGCATGAACACTGAAGCTTTCTTT
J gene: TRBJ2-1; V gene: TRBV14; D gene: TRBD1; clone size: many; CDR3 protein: CASSQTGGDFEQFF; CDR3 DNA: TGTGCCAGCAGCCAGACAGGGGGCGATTTTGAGCAGTTCTTC
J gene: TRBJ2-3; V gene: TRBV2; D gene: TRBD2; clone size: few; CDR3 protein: CASSIFLADFTDTQYF; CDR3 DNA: TGTGCCAGCAGTATCTTCCTAGCGGACTTCACAGATACGCAGTATTTT
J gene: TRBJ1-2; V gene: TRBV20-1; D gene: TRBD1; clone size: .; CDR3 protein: CSAPDRGLRGYTF; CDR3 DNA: TGCAGTGCTCCGGACAGGGGCTTGCGTGGCTACACCTTC
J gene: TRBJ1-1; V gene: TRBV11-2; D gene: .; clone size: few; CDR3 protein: CASSPRGRVYTEAFF; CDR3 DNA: TGTGCCAGCAGCCCCAGGGGTAGGGTGTACACTGAAGCTTTCTTT
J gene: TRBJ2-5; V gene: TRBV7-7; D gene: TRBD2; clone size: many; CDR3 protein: CASSLALASGQETQYF; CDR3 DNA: TGTGCTAGCAGCTTAGCCCTGGCTAGCGGCCAAGAGACCCAGTACTTC
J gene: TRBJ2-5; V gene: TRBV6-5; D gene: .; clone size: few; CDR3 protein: CATNRAPRETQYF; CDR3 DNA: TGTGCCACCAACCGGGCCCCGAGGGAGACCCAGTACTTC
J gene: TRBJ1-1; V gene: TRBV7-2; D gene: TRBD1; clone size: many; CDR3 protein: CASSIRQGRGEAFF; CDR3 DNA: TGTGCCAGCAGCATCCGACAGGGACGAGGTGAAGCTTTCTTT
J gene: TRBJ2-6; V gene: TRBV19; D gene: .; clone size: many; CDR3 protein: CASSISRGPPRANVLTF; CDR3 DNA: TGTGCCAGTAGTATCAGTAGGGGACCTCCCCGGGCCAACGTCCTGACTTTC
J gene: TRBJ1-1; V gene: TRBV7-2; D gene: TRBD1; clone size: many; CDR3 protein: CASSLRDRGAFF; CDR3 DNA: TGTGCCAGCAGTCTCCGGGACAGGGGAGCTTTCTTT
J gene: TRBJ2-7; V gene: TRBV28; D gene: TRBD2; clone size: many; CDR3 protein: CASRQSGATYEQYF; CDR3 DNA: TGTGCCAGCCGCCAGAGCGGGGCCACCTACGAGCAGTACTTC